This is a list of T cell receptor beta chains from one sample in a study of T cells after yellow fever vaccination. TCRdb reanalysed the 5' RACE reads using MiXCR and keeps one entry per CDR3 protein. This sample has 360,000 or so distinct CDR3 sequences, with around 10% found just once. The sequencing used PBMCs, collected on the day of the first yellow fever vaccination. The receptors were gathered from a man aged 18 to 29 who received the YFV17D yellow fever vaccine. The CDR3 runs from the conserved cysteine through the conserved F or W. Each record gives: CDR3 protein, CDR3 DNA, D gene, V gene, J gene, clone size. A D gene is named only where the DNA matches it firmly. Part of the rows lack a size; the others show once, few, many or a class for expanded clones.

CDR3 protein: CASSLAGGSIPQYF; CDR3 DNA: TGTGCCAGCAGCTTAGCTGGTGGCAGCATTCCGCAGTATTTT; D gene: .; V gene: TRBV7-2; J gene: TRBJ2-3; clone size: .
CDR3 protein: CASSLEGSSGDNEQFF; CDR3 DNA: TGTGCCAGCAGCTTAGAGGGGTCTAGCGGCGACAATGAGCAGTTCTTC; D gene: TRBD2; V gene: TRBV7-9; J gene: TRBJ2-1; clone size: once
CDR3 protein: CSVIDSLLSSTDTQYF; CDR3 DNA: TGCAGCGTTATAGACAGTCTCCTGAGCAGCACAGATACGCAGTATTTT; D gene: .; V gene: TRBV29-1; J gene: TRBJ2-3; clone size: .
CDR3 protein: CSVAMVGANVLTF; CDR3 DNA: TGCAGCGTTGCCATGGTCGGGGCCAACGTCCTGACTTTC; D gene: .; V gene: TRBV29-1; J gene: TRBJ2-6; clone size: .
CDR3 protein: CASRLDSSYNSPLHF; CDR3 DNA: TGTGCCAGCAGACTGGACAGCTCCTATAATTCACCCCTCCACTTT; D gene: .; V gene: TRBV5-8; J gene: TRBJ1-6; clone size: few
CDR3 protein: CASSISGGHANTGELFF; CDR3 DNA: TGTGCCAGCAGTATTAGCGGGGGGCACGCGAACACCGGGGAGCTGTTTTTT; D gene: TRBD2; V gene: TRBV27; J gene: TRBJ2-2; clone size: .
CDR3 protein: CASSLVLGRGGRLETQYF; CDR3 DNA: TGTGCCAGCAGCTTGGTATTGGGTCGGGGGGGGCGTTTGGAGACCCAGTACTTC; D gene: TRBD2; V gene: TRBV5-4; J gene: TRBJ2-5; clone size: few
CDR3 protein: CASSSDSFADTQYF; CDR3 DNA: TGTGCCAGCAGTTCGGACAGCTTTGCAGATACGCAGTATTTT; D gene: .; V gene: TRBV12-3/TRBV12-4; J gene: TRBJ2-3; clone size: few
CDR3 protein: CASTPGRDYEQYF; CDR3 DNA: TGTGCCTCCACCCCGGGACGGGACTACGAGCAGTACTTC; D gene: .; V gene: TRBV10-3; J gene: TRBJ2-7; clone size: .
CDR3 protein: CASRTTSGNEQFF; CDR3 DNA: TGTGCCAGCCGAACCACCTCGGGCAATGAGCAGTTCTTC; D gene: .; V gene: TRBV6-2/TRBV6-3; J gene: TRBJ2-1; clone size: many
CDR3 protein: CASSPGLAGGGEQFF; CDR3 DNA: TGCGCCAGCAGCCCGGGACTAGCCGGCGGCGGTGAGCAGTTCTTC; D gene: TRBD2; V gene: TRBV5-1; J gene: TRBJ2-1; clone size: .
CDR3 protein: CASTGTRSSYEQYF; CDR3 DNA: TGTGCCAGCACCGGGACTAGGTCCTCCTACGAGCAGTACTTC; D gene: TRBD2; V gene: TRBV12-3/TRBV12-4; J gene: TRBJ2-7; clone size: .
CDR3 protein: CASRRAAADTQYF; CDR3 DNA: TGTGCCAGCAGACGGGCCGCAGCAGATACGCAGTATTTT; D gene: .; V gene: TRBV7-2; J gene: TRBJ2-3; clone size: .
CDR3 protein: CASSYSASGGAWNEQFF; CDR3 DNA: TGTGCCAGCAGTTACTCGGCTAGCGGGGGGGCATGGAATGAGCAGTTCTTC; D gene: TRBD2; V gene: TRBV6-5; J gene: TRBJ2-1; clone size: .
CDR3 protein: CASSVSDRARTEAFF; CDR3 DNA: TGTGCCAGCAGCGTGTCGGACAGGGCGCGCACTGAAGCTTTCTTT; D gene: TRBD1; V gene: TRBV9; J gene: TRBJ1-1; clone size: .
CDR3 protein: CASRLWGAYNEQFF; CDR3 DNA: TGTGCCAGCAGATTGTGGGGGGCCTACAATGAGCAGTTCTTC; D gene: .; V gene: TRBV5-6; J gene: TRBJ2-1; clone size: few
CDR3 protein: CASSQDWDRGNNEQFF; CDR3 DNA: TGTGCCAGCAGCCAAGACTGGGACAGGGGTAACAATGAGCAGTTCTTC; D gene: TRBD1; V gene: TRBV3-1; J gene: TRBJ2-1; clone size: few